This entry lists 6 T cell receptor beta chains sequenced from one sample in a study of blood T cell repertoires in COVID-19. Profiled with immunoSEQ multiplex PCR; TCRdb holds only in-frame clones, not every one. The profile shows approximately 260,000 clones, around nine tenths of them singletons. The sequenced material came from PBMCs or T cells enriched from blood (not recorded which). Source of these receptors: a woman younger than 35 who had recovered from COVID-19.

This clone is a singleton in its sample. This chain joins TRBV10-3 and TRBJ2-1; the match to TRBD2 covers 11 bases. The V and J ends lost 8 bases and 5 bases, in that order; junction bases with no gene match: 14. The germline V gene encodes CDR1 ENHRY and CDR2 SYGVKD. The CDR3 contains 17 residues. CDR3 protein: CAILGERGLADNNEQFF. Here the CDR3 DNA reads TGTGCCATCCTCGGGGAGAGGGGACTAGCGGACAACAATGAGCAGTTCTTC.

V gene TRBV7-9 combines with J gene TRBJ2-1; tentative D call: TRBD2 (6 bases). Trimming shortened V by 2 bases and J by 8 bases, and 13 bases separated the two germline ends. The germline V gene has CDR1 SEHNR and CDR2 FQNEAQ (reference sequence). This CDR3 spans 14 amino acids. The CDR3 here is CASSLLERADEQFF. The CDR3 bases are TGTGCCAGCAGCTTACTAGAGCGGGCCGATGAGCAGTTCTTC.

The CDR3 protein is CASSKRRLAGGGSYNEQFF. The DNA for the CDR3 is TGTGCCAGCAGCAAACGTAGGCTAGCGGGAGGGGGCTCCTACAATGAGCAGTTCTTC. The V call is TRBV21-1, the J call TRBJ2-1; the D call TRBD2 from the table was never checked on the DNA. TRBV21-1 is an annotated pseudogene. This CDR3 comprises 19 residues.

About this clone: The same CDR3 can be traced to other DNA sequences in this sample. This rearrangement joins TRBV28 to TRBJ1-2, with a possible D match to TRBD1 (5 bases). Trimming cost V 4 bases and J 8 bases, with 11 bases left between them. The CDR3 runs to 12 residues. Germline V CDR1 and CDR2: MDHEN, SYDVKM. The DNA for the CDR3 is TGTGCCAGCAGTTCCAGGGAAGGGGGCTACACCTTC. Translated, it gives CASSSREGGYTF.

This rearrangement joins TRBV18 to TRBJ1-5; D is possibly TRBD1 (6 bases). This CDR3 contains 13 residues. The V and J ends lost 4 bases and 5 bases respectively, with 9 bases between them. From germline, CDR1 is KGHSH and CDR2 LQKENI. Written as DNA, the CDR3 is TGTGCCAGCTCACTACGGACAGATCAGCCCCAGCATTTT. Translated, it gives CASSLRTDQPQHF.

The chain is built from TRBV28 and TRBJ2-1; 10 nucleotides agree with TRBD2. The ends lost 5 bases at V and 3 bases at J; junction bases unmatched: 4. There are 15 residues in the CDR3. The germline V gene has CDR1 MDHEN and CDR2 SYDVKM. CDR3 sequence reads: CASSTSGEGYNEQFF. The DNA of the CDR3 is TGTGCCAGCAGTACTAGCGGGGAAGGCTACAATGAGCAGTTCTTC. Full variable domain (missing parts from reference TRBV28 and TRBJ2-1): DVKVTQSSRYLVKRTGEKVFLECVQDMDHENMFWYRQDPGLGLRLIYFSYDVKMKEKGDIPEGYSVSREKKERFSLILESASTNQTSMYLCASSTSGEGYNEQFFGPGTRLTVL.